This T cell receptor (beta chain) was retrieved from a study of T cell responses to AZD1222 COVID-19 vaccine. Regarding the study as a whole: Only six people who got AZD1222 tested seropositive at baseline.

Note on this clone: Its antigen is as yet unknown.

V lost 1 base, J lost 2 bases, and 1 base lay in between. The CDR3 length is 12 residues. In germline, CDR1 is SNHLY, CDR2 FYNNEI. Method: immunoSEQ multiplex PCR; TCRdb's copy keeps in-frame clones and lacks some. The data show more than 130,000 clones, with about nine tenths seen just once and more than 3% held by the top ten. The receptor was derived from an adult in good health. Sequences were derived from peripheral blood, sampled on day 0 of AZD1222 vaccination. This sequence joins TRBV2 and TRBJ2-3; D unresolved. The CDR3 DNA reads TGTGCCAGCAGTGAAGACACAGATACGCAGTATTTT. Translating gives CASSEDTDTQYF.